This TCR beta chain was observed in a study of OX40 agonist ivuxolimab in advanced cancers. Study as a whole: Patients treated during dose escalation were battling hepatocellular carcinoma, melanoma, renal cell or head and neck cancer. Eligibility rules accepted prior anti-PD-1, anti-PD-L1 or anti-CTLA-4 therapy, and 40% to 50% had some.

This CDR3 comprises 14 residues. The germline V gene has CDR1 KGHSH and CDR2 LQKENI. The V and J ends lost 3 bases and 3 bases respectively, with 10 bases between them. Cycle 7 day 1, cycle 4 day 1, and baseline were the timepoints at which blood was sampled. A note on this clone: Its antigen remains unknown.

The study's findings and limits: With doses of 0.1 to 3.0 mg/kg, CD4+ and CD8+ blood T cells had undergone clonal expansion by week 6.

TCRdb's copy holds only in-frame clones and misses some; the assay was immunoSEQ multiplex PCR. The sample has about 66,000 clones, roughly 80% seen once. V usage is TRBV18 and J usage is TRBJ2-3, with D perhaps matching TRBD2 (5 bases). The sample in question was CD4+ or CD8+ T cells sorted from blood, obtained in a trial of the OX40 agonist ivuxolimab. The sequence was collected from an adult with an advanced solid tumor such as melanoma, head and neck, liver or kidney cancer. Here the CDR3 DNA reads TGTGCCAGCTCACCCGTGGGAGCAACAGATACGCAGTATTTT. Translating it yields CASSPVGATDTQYF.